This T cell receptor beta chain was sequenced during a study of blood T cell repertoires in COVID-19. This clone was seen more than once but under ten times. J lost 4 bases, V lost 2 bases, and 4 bases had no gene match. The CDR3 consists of 15 residues. Germline V CDR1 and CDR2: MDHEN, SYDVKM. Produced via immunoSEQ multiplex PCR; TCRdb's table is partial and in-frame only. The sample has 130,000 or so clones, about four fifths seen once. The sequence came from a woman aged 60-70 years with active or convalescent COVID-19. Sequences were obtained from peripheral blood. This chain links TRBV28 with TRBJ1-1, with TRBD1 matching over 10 bases. CDR3: CASSLGTGVPTEAFF. The CDR3 nucleotides are TGTGCCAGCAGTTTAGGGACAGGGGTACCCACTGAAGCTTTCTTT.